Listed below are T cell receptor beta chains from one sample, sequenced in a study of blood T cell repertoires in COVID-19. TCRdb's table, derived via immunoSEQ multiplex PCR, lists solely in-frame clones and lacks some. Of 160,000 or so clones listed, roughly 80% are singletons. The sample comprised PBMCs or T cells enriched from blood (not recorded which). The receptors shown here come from an older woman who had recovered from COVID-19. Both conserved end residues are part of each CDR3. The D gene is left open where the match is weak. Expanded clones are given a class, and other clones once, few, many or no size at all.

v_call: TRBV5-4
clone_size: NA
j_call: TRBJ2-1
d_call: NA
cdr3_aa: CASNGADNEQFF
cdr3_nt: TGTGCCAGCAATGGAGCGGACAATGAGCAGTTCTTC

v_call: TRBV5-1
clone_size: NA
j_call: TRBJ2-3
d_call: NA
cdr3_aa: CARPTYVVSDTQYF
cdr3_nt: TGCGCCAGACCTACCTATGTGGTTTCAGATACGCAGTATTTT

v_call: TRBV23-1
clone_size: NA
j_call: TRBJ2-1
d_call: NA
cdr3_aa: CASSQSYRTAHFRNNEQFF
cdr3_nt: TGCGCCAGCAGTCAATCGTACCGGACAGCTCACTTCAGGAACAATGAGCAGTTCTTC

v_call: TRBV10-3
clone_size: few
j_call: TRBJ2-1
d_call: TRBD1
cdr3_aa: CAIRGQGGQNYNEQFF
cdr3_nt: TGTGCCATCAGAGGACAGGGTGGACAAAACTACAATGAGCAGTTCTTC

v_call: TRBV5-8
clone_size: few
j_call: TRBJ1-6
d_call: NA
cdr3_aa: CASSLGPDSYSPLHF
cdr3_nt: TGTGCCAGCAGCTTGGGGCCGGACAGTTATTCACCCCTCCACTTT

v_call: TRBV12-3/TRBV12-4
clone_size: NA
j_call: TRBJ1-1
d_call: TRBD1
cdr3_aa: CASRKQGAYGAFF
cdr3_nt: TGTGCCAGCAGGAAACAGGGGGCTTACGGAGCTTTCTTT

v_call: TRBV11-2
clone_size: NA
j_call: TRBJ1-1
d_call: NA
cdr3_aa: CASSPGGTEAFF
cdr3_nt: TGTGCCAGCAGCCCAGGAGGCACTGAAGCTTTCTTT

v_call: TRBV10-3
clone_size: once
j_call: TRBJ2-3
d_call: TRBD2
cdr3_aa: CAISLAGGADTQYF
cdr3_nt: TGTGCCATCAGTTTAGCGGGGGGGGCAGATACGCAGTATTTT

v_call: TRBV9
clone_size: NA
j_call: TRBJ1-1
d_call: NA
cdr3_aa: CASRGQQGAEAFF
cdr3_nt: TGTGCCAGCAGAGGTCAACAGGGAGCGGAAGCTTTCTTT

v_call: TRBV30
clone_size: NA
j_call: TRBJ2-5
d_call: NA
cdr3_aa: CAWRDLSGTQYF
cdr3_nt: TGTGCCTGGAGGGACCTGAGCGGGACCCAGTACTTC

v_call: TRBV7-9
clone_size: NA
j_call: TRBJ2-7
d_call: NA
cdr3_aa: CASSLSLYEQYF
cdr3_nt: TGTGCCAGCAGCTTATCCCTCTACGAGCAGTACTTC

v_call: TRBV29-1
clone_size: NA
j_call: TRBJ1-2
d_call: NA
cdr3_aa: CSALRGSDTINYGYTF
cdr3_nt: TGCAGCGCCCTGCGGGGCTCCGACACCATTAACTATGGCTACACCTTC

v_call: TRBV4-1
clone_size: NA
j_call: TRBJ2-1
d_call: TRBD2
cdr3_aa: CASSLKVSGGLGYNEQFF
cdr3_nt: TGCGCCAGCAGCCTAAAAGTTAGCGGGGGGCTGGGGTACAATGAGCAGTTCTTC

v_call: TRBV4-1
clone_size: NA
j_call: TRBJ2-5
d_call: NA
cdr3_aa: CASSQGAGDQYF
cdr3_nt: TGCGCCAGCAGCCAAGGGGCCGGCGACCAGTACTTC

v_call: TRBV20-1
clone_size: NA
j_call: TRBJ1-2
d_call: TRBD1
cdr3_aa: CSATGGSGYTF
cdr3_nt: TGCAGTGCTACAGGGGGCAGTGGCTACACCTTC

v_call: TRBV5-6
clone_size: NA
j_call: TRBJ2-2
d_call: NA
cdr3_aa: CASSFRGTNTGELFF
cdr3_nt: TGTGCCAGCAGCTTTAGGGGGACGAACACCGGGGAGCTGTTTTTT

v_call: TRBV5-6
clone_size: NA
j_call: TRBJ1-1
d_call: NA
cdr3_aa: CASNEEGWGDTEAFF
cdr3_nt: TGTGCCAGCAACGAGGAGGGGTGGGGAGACACTGAAGCTTTCTTT

v_call: TRBV25-1
clone_size: NA
j_call: TRBJ1-1
d_call: NA
cdr3_aa: CASSDLPPGFRVSEAFF
cdr3_nt: TGTGCCAGCAGTGATCTCCCCCCCGGATTCAGGGTGAGCGAAGCTTTCTTT

v_call: TRBV30
clone_size: NA
j_call: TRBJ1-5
d_call: NA
cdr3_aa: CAWSVRGLGINQPQHF
cdr3_nt: TGTGCCTGGAGTGTACGGGGGTTAGGCATTAATCAGCCCCAGCATTTT

v_call: TRBV10-2
clone_size: NA
j_call: TRBJ1-6
d_call: NA
cdr3_aa: CASSESKLPLHF
cdr3_nt: TGCGCCAGCAGTGAGTCGAAGCTACCCCTCCACTTT

v_call: TRBV2
clone_size: few
j_call: TRBJ1-1
d_call: NA
cdr3_aa: CASSRDRNTEAFF
cdr3_nt: TGTGCCAGCAGCCGCGATAGGAACACTGAAGCTTTCTTT

v_call: TRBV18
clone_size: NA
j_call: TRBJ2-3
d_call: TRBD2
cdr3_aa: CASSLEGLAGTDTQYF
cdr3_nt: TGTGCCAGCTCACTCGAGGGACTAGCGGGCACAGATACGCAGTATTTT

v_call: TRBV11-3
clone_size: NA
j_call: TRBJ2-1
d_call: NA
cdr3_aa: CASSSGTQQFF
cdr3_nt: TGTGCCAGCAGCTCGGGGACTCAGCAGTTCTTC

v_call: TRBV5-5
clone_size: once
j_call: TRBJ1-5
d_call: NA
cdr3_aa: CASSLLSGNNQPQHF
cdr3_nt: TGTGCCAGCAGCTTGCTCTCAGGGAACAATCAGCCCCAGCATTTT

v_call: TRBV18
clone_size: NA
j_call: TRBJ2-7
d_call: TRBD2
cdr3_aa: CASSLIGLAGTSSYEQYF
cdr3_nt: TGTGCCAGCTCCCTAATAGGACTAGCGGGGACTAGCTCCTACGAGCAGTACTTC

v_call: TRBV24-1
clone_size: NA
j_call: TRBJ1-2
d_call: TRBD1
cdr3_aa: CATSDSRTGGYGYTF
cdr3_nt: TGTGCCACCAGTGATTCTCGGACAGGGGGCTATGGCTACACCTTC

v_call: TRBV7-6
clone_size: NA
j_call: TRBJ1-1
d_call: TRBD1
cdr3_aa: CASSPRGLMNEAFF
cdr3_nt: TGTGCCAGCAGCCCCAGGGGGTTAATGAATGAAGCTTTCTTT

v_call: TRBV5-5
clone_size: NA
j_call: TRBJ1-5
d_call: TRBD1
cdr3_aa: CASSPGQYPNQPQHF
cdr3_nt: TGTGCCAGCAGCCCGGGACAGTACCCCAATCAGCCCCAGCATTTT

v_call: TRBV27
clone_size: few
j_call: TRBJ2-4
d_call: TRBD2
cdr3_aa: CASSPNPLAGGPLAKNIQYF
cdr3_nt: TGTGCCAGCAGTCCCAACCCTCTAGCGGGGGGGCCCTTAGCCAAAAACATTCAGTACTTC

v_call: TRBV7-2
clone_size: NA
j_call: TRBJ2-1
d_call: NA
cdr3_aa: CASSPLANEQFF
cdr3_nt: TGTGCCAGCAGCCCCTTAGCAAATGAGCAGTTCTTC

v_call: TRBV21-1
clone_size: NA
j_call: TRBJ1-6
d_call: NA
cdr3_aa: CASSSHTGCYNSPLHF
cdr3_nt: TGTGCCAGCAGCTCCCATACAGGCTGCTATAATTCACCCCTCCACTTT

v_call: TRBV6-1
clone_size: NA
j_call: TRBJ2-7
d_call: NA
cdr3_aa: CASSDGLGGYEQYF
cdr3_nt: TGTGCCAGCAGTGATGGGCTAGGGGGCTACGAGCAGTACTTC

v_call: TRBV3-1/TRBV3-2
clone_size: NA
j_call: TRBJ2-7
d_call: NA
cdr3_aa: CASSLGQFYEQYF
cdr3_nt: TGTGCCAGCAGCCTAGGACAGTTCTACGAGCAGTACTTC

v_call: TRBV30
clone_size: once
j_call: TRBJ1-2
d_call: TRBD1
cdr3_aa: CAWSLTGSYGYTF
cdr3_nt: TGTGCCTGGAGTTTGACAGGGAGCTATGGCTACACCTTC

v_call: TRBV5-4
clone_size: NA
j_call: TRBJ2-7
d_call: TRBD1
cdr3_aa: CASSPGTGYYEQYF
cdr3_nt: TGTGCCAGCAGCCCAGGGACAGGTTACTACGAGCAGTACTTC

v_call: TRBV27
clone_size: NA
j_call: TRBJ2-2
d_call: TRBD1
cdr3_aa: CASREPGQGFTGELFF
cdr3_nt: TGTGCCAGCAGAGAACCGGGACAGGGATTCACCGGGGAGCTGTTTTTT

v_call: TRBV6-6
clone_size: NA
j_call: TRBJ1-2
d_call: NA
cdr3_aa: CASSYGTASGGGYTF
cdr3_nt: TGTGCCAGCAGTTACGGGACGGCCTCGGGGGGTGGCTACACCTTC

v_call: TRBV11-3
clone_size: NA
j_call: TRBJ2-1
d_call: NA
cdr3_aa: CASSRTRYNEQFF
cdr3_nt: TGTGCCAGCAGCCGTACTAGGTACAATGAGCAGTTCTTC

v_call: TRBV29-1
clone_size: few
j_call: TRBJ2-5
d_call: TRBD2
cdr3_aa: CSVEGVIGEGWLNF
cdr3_nt: TGCAGCGTTGAAGGAGTTATAGGGGAGGGTTGGCTGAACTTC

v_call: TRBV7-9
clone_size: NA
j_call: TRBJ1-1
d_call: TRBD1
cdr3_aa: CASSSTGVTEAFF
cdr3_nt: TGTGCCAGCAGTTCTACAGGGGTCACTGAAGCTTTCTTT

v_call: TRBV5-5
clone_size: once
j_call: TRBJ2-5
d_call: TRBD2
cdr3_aa: CASSPGLAGGRTQYF
cdr3_nt: TGTGCCAGCAGCCCAGGACTAGCGGGGGGGAGAACCCAGTACTTC

v_call: TRBV5-1
clone_size: NA
j_call: TRBJ2-5
d_call: TRBD2
cdr3_aa: CASSLSLAGGRETQYF
cdr3_nt: TGCGCCAGCAGCTTGAGCCTAGCGGGGGGAAGAGAGACCCAGTACTTC

v_call: TRBV24-1
clone_size: few
j_call: TRBJ1-2
d_call: NA
cdr3_aa: CATSDSKTTLYGYTF
cdr3_nt: TGTGCCACCAGTGACTCAAAGACAACGTTGTATGGCTACACCTTC

v_call: TRBV5-6
clone_size: NA
j_call: TRBJ2-5
d_call: NA
cdr3_aa: CASSLAWRGQETQYF
cdr3_nt: TGTGCCAGCAGCTTGGCGTGGAGGGGACAAGAGACCCAGTACTTC

v_call: TRBV18
clone_size: NA
j_call: TRBJ1-5
d_call: NA
cdr3_aa: CASSPRTDSNQPQHF
cdr3_nt: TGTGCCAGCTCCCCTCGGACAGATAGCAATCAGCCCCAGCATTTT

v_call: TRBV25-1
clone_size: NA
j_call: TRBJ1-2
d_call: NA
cdr3_aa: CASSIRVGYTF
cdr3_nt: TGTGCCAGCAGTATCCGCGTCGGCTACACCTTC

v_call: TRBV6-5
clone_size: NA
j_call: TRBJ2-5
d_call: TRBD2
cdr3_aa: CASRSLSGGAETQYF
cdr3_nt: TGTGCCAGCAGGTCCCTTAGCGGGGGGGCTGAGACCCAGTACTTC

v_call: TRBV24-1
clone_size: NA
j_call: TRBJ1-2
d_call: NA
cdr3_aa: CATSDSGRGEIGYTF
cdr3_nt: TGTGCCACCAGTGATTCTGGCAGGGGAGAAATTGGCTACACCTTC

v_call: TRBV5-6
clone_size: NA
j_call: TRBJ2-5
d_call: TRBD1
cdr3_aa: CASSLRTGERETQYF
cdr3_nt: TGTGCCAGCAGCTTGCGGACAGGGGAACGAGAGACCCAGTACTTC

v_call: TRBV5-1
clone_size: NA
j_call: TRBJ2-1
d_call: TRBD2
cdr3_aa: CASSLAPSGVVEQFF
cdr3_nt: TGCGCCAGCAGCTTGGCCCCTAGCGGGGTGGTTGAGCAGTTCTTC

v_call: TRBV3-1/TRBV3-2
clone_size: NA
j_call: TRBJ1-3
d_call: NA
cdr3_aa: CASSQGYAGSGNTIYF
cdr3_nt: TGTGCCAGCAGCCAAGGGTACGCAGGCTCTGGAAACACCATATATTTT

v_call: TRBV24-1
clone_size: NA
j_call: TRBJ1-2
d_call: TRBD1
cdr3_aa: CATSDSGTGANYGYTF
cdr3_nt: TGTGCCACCAGTGATTCCGGGACAGGGGCTAACTATGGCTACACCTTC

v_call: TRBV9
clone_size: NA
j_call: TRBJ1-2
d_call: NA
cdr3_aa: CASSVESYGYTF
cdr3_nt: TGTGCCAGCAGCGTGGAGAGCTATGGCTACACCTTC

v_call: TRBV5-1
clone_size: NA
j_call: TRBJ1-2
d_call: NA
cdr3_aa: CASSLDRVAGYTF
cdr3_nt: TGCGCCAGCAGCTTGGACAGGGTCGCTGGCTACACCTTC

v_call: TRBV20-1
clone_size: NA
j_call: TRBJ2-7
d_call: NA
cdr3_aa: CSAQSLYEQYF
cdr3_nt: TGCAGTGCACAATCTCTTTACGAGCAGTACTTC

v_call: TRBV6-6
clone_size: NA
j_call: TRBJ2-7
d_call: TRBD2
cdr3_aa: CASSLAGGFSYEQYF
cdr3_nt: TGTGCCAGCAGCCTAGCGGGGGGGTTCTCCTACGAGCAGTACTTC

v_call: TRBV6-5
clone_size: NA
j_call: TRBJ1-3
d_call: NA
cdr3_aa: CASRPGRREGNTIYF
cdr3_nt: TGTGCCAGCAGGCCCGGGAGAAGGGAGGGAAACACCATATATTTT

v_call: TRBV6-4
clone_size: NA
j_call: TRBJ1-2
d_call: NA
cdr3_aa: CASSDSAGANYGYTF
cdr3_nt: TGTGCCAGCAGTGACTCAGCAGGCGCCAACTATGGCTACACCTTC

v_call: TRBV27
clone_size: NA
j_call: TRBJ2-7
d_call: TRBD2
cdr3_aa: CASSASGLDYEQYF
cdr3_nt: TGTGCCAGCAGTGCGTCGGGACTAGACTACGAGCAGTACTTC